A selection of T cell receptor beta chains follows, all from one sample in a study of shared clonotypes between healthy human individuals. Profiled with immunoSEQ multiplex PCR; TCRdb holds only in-frame clones, not every one. Seen here are about 490,000 clones, approximately 81% observed once, and the top ten hold about 13%. The sequencing sample was made of PBMCs. The receptors derive from a woman in her forties in good health. Some clones in this sample may be carry-over from other donors' samples. Each CDR3 is given with its conserved first and last residue. A D gene is named only where the DNA matches it firmly. A clone size is listed for some rows: how often the clone was seen (once, few, many), or a class if it is expanded.

d_call clone_size j_call v_call cdr3_nt cdr3_aa
. few TRBJ2-5 TRBV7-9 TGTGCCAGCAGCTTTGGGGGGCTGGAGACCCAGTACTTC CASSFGGLETQYF
. . TRBJ2-2 TRBV7-3 TGTGCCAGCAGCTTAGCCGGAGGGCACACCGGGGAGCTGTTTTTT CASSLAGGHTGELFF
TRBD2 . TRBJ2-1 TRBV27 TGTGCCAGCAGTTCCGGGACTAGCGGGAACAATGAGCAGTTCTTC CASSSGTSGNNEQFF
. . TRBJ2-7 TRBV11-2 TGTGCCAGCAGCCCCGACGGGGGGCCCTACGAGCAGTACTTC CASSPDGGPYEQYF
. . TRBJ1-5 TRBV28 TGTGCCAGCAGTCCCCTGGGGACTAGCAATCAGCCCCAGCATTTT CASSPLGTSNQPQHF
. . TRBJ2-7 TRBV27 TGTGCCAGCAGTTCCCCAAGTTACGAGCAGTACTTC CASSSPSYEQYF
. . TRBJ1-5 TRBV11-2 TGTGCCAGCAGCTTAGATAGCTGGCAGCCCCAGCATTTT CASSLDSWQPQHF
TRBD1 once TRBJ2-7 TRBV12-5 TGTGCTAGTGGGGGGGACAGGGGCGGATACGAGCAGTACTTC CASGGDRGGYEQYF
TRBD1 . TRBJ1-1 TRBV5-5 TGTGCCAGCAGCTTTCTAGGGGGCGCGGACACTGAAGCTTTCTTT CASSFLGGADTEAFF
. . TRBJ2-7 TRBV5-4 TGTGCCAGCAGCTCCGGGGGTAGCGGAAACCTACGGGAGCAGTACTTC CASSSGGSGNLREQYF
. few TRBJ1-2 TRBV7-2 TGTGCCAGCAGCCCCCATTCAGGGCTGGGTGGCTACACCTTC CASSPHSGLGGYTF
. . TRBJ1-5 TRBV15 TGTGCCACCAGCAGAGGCGGACAGAATAGCAATCAGCCCCAGCATTTT CATSRGGQNSNQPQHF
. . TRBJ1-2 TRBV11-2 TGTGCCAGCAGCTTAGATGCAGGGCGAGGCTACACCTTC CASSLDAGRGYTF
TRBD2 . TRBJ2-1 TRBV11-2 TGTGCCAGCAGCCCCTCTAGCGGCCCCGGAGGTGAGCAGTTCTTC CASSPSSGPGGEQFF
. . TRBJ1-2 TRBV5-1 TGCGCCAGCACACCCCAGAACCCTAACTATGGCTACACCTTC CASTPQNPNYGYTF
. . TRBJ2-2 TRBV5-1 TGCGCCAGCAGCTTGTCCTCCAACACGAACACCGGGGAGCTGTTTTTT CASSLSSNTNTGELFF
TRBD2 . TRBJ2-2 TRBV28 TGTGCCAGCAAACCGGGGCGGGAGGACTTACACACCGGGGAGCTGTTTTTT CASKPGREDLHTGELFF
. . TRBJ2-5 TRBV11-1 TGTGCCAGCAGCTTCGGGATTCCCAGGGGCTCAGGAGAGACCCAGTACTTC CASSFGIPRGSGETQYF
. many TRBJ2-7 TRBV30 TGTGCCTGGAGTGGGGAAAGGCTGGCCAACGAGCAGTACTTC CAWSGERLANEQYF
. . TRBJ2-3 TRBV6-4 TGTGCCAGCAGTCCCGGGACGCAAGGGGCAGATACGCAGTATTTT CASSPGTQGADTQYF
TRBD1 few TRBJ2-5 TRBV29-1 TGCAGCGTTACACAGGGGACGCAAGAGACCCAGTACTTC CSVTQGTQETQYF
. . TRBJ2-1 TRBV7-9 TGTGCCAGCAGGCCGACTAGAGGTGAGCAGTTCTTC CASRPTRGEQFF
. . TRBJ1-5 TRBV19 TGTGCCAGTAGTATACCCGCTATTGGGGACACTTATAGCAATCAGCCCCAGCATTTT CASSIPAIGDTYSNQPQHF
. . TRBJ1-4 TRBV9 TGTGCCAGCAGCCCTAGGGGGGATAATGAAAAACTGTTTTTT CASSPRGDNEKLFF
. once TRBJ2-5 TRBV30 TGTGCCTGGAGGAGGGGAGAGACCCAGTACTTC CAWRRGETQYF
. . TRBJ2-7 TRBV29-1 TGCAGCGCACCAACAGGAAGCACACCCTACGAGCAGTACTTC CSAPTGSTPYEQYF
TRBD2 . TRBJ2-1 TRBV5-1 TGCGCCAGCAGCCAGGGACTAGCGATGTATGAGCAGTTCTTC CASSQGLAMYEQFF
TRBD1 . TRBJ2-7 TRBV9 TGTGCCAGCAGCGTAGGGATAGGGGGCAGGGTGCACGAGCAGTACTTC CASSVGIGGRVHEQYF
. . TRBJ2-1 TRBV25-1 TGTGCCAGCAGTGGCTACAATGAGCAGTTCTTC CASSGYNEQFF
TRBD1 . TRBJ2-7 TRBV14 TGTGCCAGCAGCGTCGGGACAGGGGTCTCCTACGAGCAGTACTTC CASSVGTGVSYEQYF
. . TRBJ1-2 TRBV28 TGTGCCAGCAGTTTAGGGGCAATAGAACAGTATGGCTACACCTTC CASSLGAIEQYGYTF
. . TRBJ1-1 TRBV18 TGTGCCAGCTCACCACAGCGGCACCTGAACACTGAAGCTTTCTTT CASSPQRHLNTEAFF
TRBD1 . TRBJ2-4 TRBV7-9 TGTGCCAGCAGCTCATCCGGGACAGGGGGCAAAAACATTCAGTACTTC CASSSSGTGGKNIQYF
. . TRBJ1-1 TRBV7-2 TGTGCCAGCAGTAGGGACACAGTGAACACTGAAGCTTTCTTT CASSRDTVNTEAFF
. . TRBJ2-2 TRBV9 TGTGCCAGCAGCGTAGCCAGCGGACATCTCGGGGAGCTGTTTTTT CASSVASGHLGELFF
. few TRBJ2-5 TRBV6-1 TGTGCCAGCAGTGAATACGGGGGCCACCAAGAGACCCAGTACTTC CASSEYGGHQETQYF
TRBD1 once TRBJ2-1 TRBV2 TGTGCCAGCAACCCCAATGGACAGGGGGATGAGCAGTTCTTC CASNPNGQGDEQFF
. . TRBJ2-3 TRBV7-2 TGTGCCAGCAGCAGGGACACTAGCACAGATACGCAGTATTTT CASSRDTSTDTQYF
TRBD2 . TRBJ2-7 TRBV28 TGTGCCAGCAGTCCCTGGACTAGCGGGAGTTACGAGCAGTACTTC CASSPWTSGSYEQYF
. . TRBJ1-3 TRBV12-5 TGTGCTAGTGGCTCGGAGGGAAACACCATATATTTT CASGSEGNTIYF
. . TRBJ2-7 TRBV28 TGTGCCAGCAGACCCACAACAGGCTTCGGGCAGTACTTC CASRPTTGFGQYF
. many TRBJ1-1 TRBV7-2 TGTGCCAGCAGCTTACCTCAGGTAGGGAACACTGAAGCTTTCTTT CASSLPQVGNTEAFF
TRBD2 . TRBJ2-7 TRBV4-2 TGTGCCAGCAGCCAAGATCAGGCTAGCGGTCCCTACGAGCAGTACTTC CASSQDQASGPYEQYF
TRBD2 . TRBJ2-2 TRBV29-1 TGCAGCGTTGGGGGACTAGCGGGAGGACAAAACACCGGGGAGCTGTTTTTT CSVGGLAGGQNTGELFF
TRBD1 . TRBJ1-2 TRBV10-1 TGCGCCAGCAGCTATGGACAGGGCAATGGCTACACCTTC CASSYGQGNGYTF
TRBD2 . TRBJ2-1 TRBV5-8 TGTGCCAGCAGCATAGCGGGAGTCCCCTACAATGAGCAGTTCTTC CASSIAGVPYNEQFF
. . TRBJ2-5 TRBV29-1 TGCAGCGTTGAAGGGGCCAGGTTGGAGACCCAGTACTTC CSVEGARLETQYF
TRBD1 few TRBJ2-7 TRBV10-1 TGCGCCAGCAGTACCGGGACAGAATTATACGAGCAGTACTTC CASSTGTELYEQYF
TRBD1 few TRBJ2-3 TRBV9 TGTGCCAGCAGCGTAGAGGCCGGACAGGCCCCCACAGATACGCAGTATTTT CASSVEAGQAPTDTQYF
TRBD1 once TRBJ2-7 TRBV29-1 TGCAGCGTTTCGGACAGGGTTGGCGAGCAGTACTTC CSVSDRVGEQYF
. many TRBJ2-1 TRBV6-4 TGTGCCAGCAGTGAGGATATAAACAATGAGCAGTTCTTC CASSEDINNEQFF
. . TRBJ2-3 TRBV11-3 TGTGCCAGCAGCTTAGACACAGATACGCAGTATTTT CASSLDTDTQYF
. . TRBJ2-6 TRBV5-1 TGCGCCAGCAGCTTGACAGGTAGCTCTGGGGCCAACGTCCTGACTTTC CASSLTGSSGANVLTF
. . TRBJ2-3 TRBV6-5 TGTGCCAGCAGTTGGGGGGTTGTAAGCACAGATACGCAGTATTTT CASSWGVVSTDTQYF
TRBD2 . TRBJ2-5 TRBV14 TGTGCCAGCAGTCCTTTACAGCGGGAGGTCGGAGAGACCCAGTACTTC CASSPLQREVGETQYF